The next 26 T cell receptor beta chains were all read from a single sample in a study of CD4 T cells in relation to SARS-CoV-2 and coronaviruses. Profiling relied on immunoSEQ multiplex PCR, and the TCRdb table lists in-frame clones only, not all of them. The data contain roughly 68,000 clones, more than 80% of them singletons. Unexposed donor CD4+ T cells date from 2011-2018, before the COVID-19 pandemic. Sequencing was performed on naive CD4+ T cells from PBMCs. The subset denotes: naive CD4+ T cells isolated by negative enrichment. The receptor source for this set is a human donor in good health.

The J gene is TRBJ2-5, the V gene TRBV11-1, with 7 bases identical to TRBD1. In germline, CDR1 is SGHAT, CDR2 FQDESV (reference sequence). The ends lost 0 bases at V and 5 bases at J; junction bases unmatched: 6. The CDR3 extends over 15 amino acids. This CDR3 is CASSLAHRQGETQYF. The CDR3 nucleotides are TGTGCCAGCAGCTTAGCGCATAGACAGGGTGAGACCCAGTACTTC. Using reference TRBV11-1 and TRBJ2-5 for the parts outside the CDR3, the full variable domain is EAEVAQSPRYKITEKSQAVAFWCDPISGHATLYWYRQILGQGPELLVQFQDESVVDDSQLPKDRFSAERLKGVDSTLKIQPAELGDSAMYLCASSLAHRQGETQYFGPGTRLLVL.

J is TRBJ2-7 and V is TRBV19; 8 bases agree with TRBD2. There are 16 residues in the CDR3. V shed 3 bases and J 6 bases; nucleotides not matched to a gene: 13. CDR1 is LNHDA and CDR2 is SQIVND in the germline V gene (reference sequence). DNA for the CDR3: TGTGCCAGTAGTATGGACAGTGAAGCGGGAGTCAGCGAGCAGTACTTC. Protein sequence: CASSMDSEAGVSEQYF.

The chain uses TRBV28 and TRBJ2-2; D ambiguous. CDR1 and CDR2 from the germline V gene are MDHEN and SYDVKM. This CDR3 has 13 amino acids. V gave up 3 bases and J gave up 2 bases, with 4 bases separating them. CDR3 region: CASSFSNTGELFF. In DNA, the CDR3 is TGTGCCAGCAGTTTTTCTAACACCGGGGAGCTGTTTTTT.

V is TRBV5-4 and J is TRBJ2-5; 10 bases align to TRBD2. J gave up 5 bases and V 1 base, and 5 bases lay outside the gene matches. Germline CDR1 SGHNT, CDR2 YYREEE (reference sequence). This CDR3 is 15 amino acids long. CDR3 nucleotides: TGTGCCAGCAGCTTGTTGCTAGCGGGAGTTGAGACCCAGTACTTC. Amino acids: CASSLLLAGVETQYF.

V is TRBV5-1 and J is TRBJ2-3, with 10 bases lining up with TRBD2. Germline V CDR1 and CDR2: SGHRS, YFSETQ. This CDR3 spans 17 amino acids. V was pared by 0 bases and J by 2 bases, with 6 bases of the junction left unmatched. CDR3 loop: CASSLAVAGGTTDTQYF. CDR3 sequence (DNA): TGCGCCAGCAGCTTGGCCGTAGCGGGGGGCACCACAGATACGCAGTATTTT.

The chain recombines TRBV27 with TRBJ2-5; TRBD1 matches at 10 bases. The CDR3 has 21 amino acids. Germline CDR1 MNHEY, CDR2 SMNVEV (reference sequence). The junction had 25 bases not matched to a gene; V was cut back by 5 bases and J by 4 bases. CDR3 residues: CASSPHRPTGGGGSGRETQYF. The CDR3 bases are TGTGCCAGCAGTCCCCACCGTCCGACAGGGGGCGGCGGGAGCGGCCGAGAGACCCAGTACTTC.

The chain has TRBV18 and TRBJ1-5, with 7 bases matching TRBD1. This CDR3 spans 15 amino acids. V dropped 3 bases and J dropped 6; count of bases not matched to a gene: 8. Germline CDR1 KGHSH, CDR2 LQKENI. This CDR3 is CASSPGGSGGQPQHF. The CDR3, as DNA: TGTGCCAGCTCACCCGGAGGATCAGGGGGTCAGCCCCAGCATTTT.

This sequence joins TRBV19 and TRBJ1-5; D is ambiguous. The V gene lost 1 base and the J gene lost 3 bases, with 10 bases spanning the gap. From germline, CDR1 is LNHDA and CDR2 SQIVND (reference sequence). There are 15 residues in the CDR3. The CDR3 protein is CASSIGRELNQPQHF. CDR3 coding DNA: TGTGCCAGTAGTATAGGAAGAGAGCTCAATCAGCCCCAGCATTTT.

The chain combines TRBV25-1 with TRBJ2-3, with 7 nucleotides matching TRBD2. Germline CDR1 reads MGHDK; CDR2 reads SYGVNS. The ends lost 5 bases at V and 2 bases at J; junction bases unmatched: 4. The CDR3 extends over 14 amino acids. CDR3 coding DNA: TGTGCCAGCAGTAGCGGGACTTTCACAGATACGCAGTATTTT. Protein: CASSSGTFTDTQYF.

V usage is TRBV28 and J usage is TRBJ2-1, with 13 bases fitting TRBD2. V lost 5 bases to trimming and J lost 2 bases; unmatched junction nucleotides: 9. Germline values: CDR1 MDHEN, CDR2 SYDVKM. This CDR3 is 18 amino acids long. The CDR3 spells CASSPALLAGGTYNEQFF. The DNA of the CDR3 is TGTGCCAGCAGTCCAGCCCTACTAGCGGGGGGGACCTACAATGAGCAGTTCTTC. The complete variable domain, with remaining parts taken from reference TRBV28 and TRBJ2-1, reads DVKVTQSSRYLVKRTGEKVFLECVQDMDHENMFWYRQDPGLGLRLIYFSYDVKMKEKGDIPEGYSVSREKKERFSLILESASTNQTSMYLCASSPALLAGGTYNEQFFGPGTRLTVL.

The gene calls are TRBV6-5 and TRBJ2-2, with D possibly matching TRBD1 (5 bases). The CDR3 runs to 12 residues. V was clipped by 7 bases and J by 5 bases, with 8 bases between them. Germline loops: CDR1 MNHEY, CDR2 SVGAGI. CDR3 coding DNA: TGTGCCAGCAAAAGACAGACCGGGGAGCTGTTTTTT. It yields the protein CASKRQTGELFF.

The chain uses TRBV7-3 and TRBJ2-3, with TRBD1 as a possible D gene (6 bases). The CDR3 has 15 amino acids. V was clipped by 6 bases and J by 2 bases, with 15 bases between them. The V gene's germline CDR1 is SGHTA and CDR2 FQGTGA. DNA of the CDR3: TGTGCCAGCAGTCTCCTTGGACAGCCCACAGATACGCAGTATTTT. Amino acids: CASSLLGQPTDTQYF.

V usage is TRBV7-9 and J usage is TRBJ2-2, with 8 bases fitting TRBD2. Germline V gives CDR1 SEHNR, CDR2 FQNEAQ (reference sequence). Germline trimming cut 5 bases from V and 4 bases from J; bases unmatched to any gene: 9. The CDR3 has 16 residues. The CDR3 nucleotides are TGTGCCAGCAGCCCCCGGGGGGGGCGGGCCACCGGGGAGCTGTTTTTT. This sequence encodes CASSPRGGRATGELFF.

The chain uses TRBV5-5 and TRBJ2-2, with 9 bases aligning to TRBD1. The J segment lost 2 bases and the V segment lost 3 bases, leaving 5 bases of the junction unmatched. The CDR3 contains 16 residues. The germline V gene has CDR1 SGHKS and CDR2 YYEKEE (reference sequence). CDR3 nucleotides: TGTGCCAGCAGCTCGCGACAGGGGGAAAACACCGGGGAGCTGTTTTTT. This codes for CASSSRQGENTGELFF.

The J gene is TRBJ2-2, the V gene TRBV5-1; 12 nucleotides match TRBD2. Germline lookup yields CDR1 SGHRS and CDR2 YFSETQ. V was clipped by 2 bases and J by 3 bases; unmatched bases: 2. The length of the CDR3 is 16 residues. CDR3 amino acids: CASSFRTSGDTGELFF. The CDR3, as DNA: TGCGCCAGCAGCTTTAGGACTAGCGGGGACACCGGGGAGCTGTTTTTT.

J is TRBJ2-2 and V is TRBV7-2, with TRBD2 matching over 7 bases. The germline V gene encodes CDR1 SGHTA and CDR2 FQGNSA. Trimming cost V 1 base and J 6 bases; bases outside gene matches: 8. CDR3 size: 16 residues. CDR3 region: CASSLGLAVWAGELFF. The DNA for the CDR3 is TGTGCCAGCAGCTTAGGCCTAGCGGTATGGGCCGGGGAGCTGTTTTTT.

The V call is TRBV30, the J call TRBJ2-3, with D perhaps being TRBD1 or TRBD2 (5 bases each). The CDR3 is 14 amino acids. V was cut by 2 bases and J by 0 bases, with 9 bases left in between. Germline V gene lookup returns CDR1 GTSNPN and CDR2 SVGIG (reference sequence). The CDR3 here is CAWSTRDSTDTQYF. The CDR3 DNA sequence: TGTGCCTGGAGTACTCGGGACAGCACAGATACGCAGTATTTT.

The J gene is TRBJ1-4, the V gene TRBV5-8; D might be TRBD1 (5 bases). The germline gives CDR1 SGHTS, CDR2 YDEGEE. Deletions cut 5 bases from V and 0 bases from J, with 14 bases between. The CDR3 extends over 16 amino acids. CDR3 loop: CASSPGMGATNEKLFF. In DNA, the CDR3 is TGTGCCAGCAGTCCCGGGATGGGGGCAACTAATGAAAAACTGTTTTTT.

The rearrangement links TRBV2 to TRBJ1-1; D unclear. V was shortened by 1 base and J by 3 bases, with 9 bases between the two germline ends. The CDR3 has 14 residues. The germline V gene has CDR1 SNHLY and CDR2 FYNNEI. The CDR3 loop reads CASSEERADTEAFF. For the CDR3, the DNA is TGTGCCAGCAGTGAAGAGAGGGCGGACACTGAAGCTTTCTTT.

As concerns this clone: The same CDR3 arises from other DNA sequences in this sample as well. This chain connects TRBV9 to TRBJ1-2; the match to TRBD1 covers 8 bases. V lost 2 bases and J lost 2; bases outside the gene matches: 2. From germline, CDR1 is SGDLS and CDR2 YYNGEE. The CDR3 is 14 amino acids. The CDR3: CASSVGQGNYGYTF. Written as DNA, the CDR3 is TGTGCCAGCAGCGTCGGACAGGGAAACTATGGCTACACCTTC.

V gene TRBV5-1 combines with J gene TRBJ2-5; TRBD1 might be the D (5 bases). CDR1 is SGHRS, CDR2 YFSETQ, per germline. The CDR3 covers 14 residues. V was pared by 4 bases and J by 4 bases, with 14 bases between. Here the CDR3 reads CASSEARVGETQYF. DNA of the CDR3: TGCGCCAGCAGCGAGGCCAGGGTGGGAGAGACCCAGTACTTC.

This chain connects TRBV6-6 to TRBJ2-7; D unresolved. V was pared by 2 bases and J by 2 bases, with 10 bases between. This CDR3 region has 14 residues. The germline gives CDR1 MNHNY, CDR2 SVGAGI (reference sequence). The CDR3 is CASSYPGRTYEQYF. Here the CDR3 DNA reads TGTGCCAGCAGTTACCCTGGACGTACCTACGAGCAGTACTTC.

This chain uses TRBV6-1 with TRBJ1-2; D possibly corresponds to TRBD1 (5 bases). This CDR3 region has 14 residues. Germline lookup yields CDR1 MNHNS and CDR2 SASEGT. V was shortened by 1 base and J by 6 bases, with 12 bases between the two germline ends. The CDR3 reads CASSEGQGPHGYTF. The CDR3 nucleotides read TGTGCCAGCAGTGAAGGTCAGGGCCCCCATGGCTACACCTTC.

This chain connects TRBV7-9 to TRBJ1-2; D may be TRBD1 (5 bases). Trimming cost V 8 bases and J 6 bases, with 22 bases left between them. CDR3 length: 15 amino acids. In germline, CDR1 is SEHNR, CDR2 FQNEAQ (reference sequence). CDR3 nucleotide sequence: TGTGCCAGCTCGTTGGGGAAGGGGATAGGAGATGGCTACACCTTC. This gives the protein CASSLGKGIGDGYTF.

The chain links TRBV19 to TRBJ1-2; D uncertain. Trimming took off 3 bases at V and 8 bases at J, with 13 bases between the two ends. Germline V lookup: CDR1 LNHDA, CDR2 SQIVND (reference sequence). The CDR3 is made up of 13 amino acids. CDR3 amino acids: CASSINRERGYTF. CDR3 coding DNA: TGTGCCAGTAGTATTAACAGAGAGAGGGGCTACACCTTC.

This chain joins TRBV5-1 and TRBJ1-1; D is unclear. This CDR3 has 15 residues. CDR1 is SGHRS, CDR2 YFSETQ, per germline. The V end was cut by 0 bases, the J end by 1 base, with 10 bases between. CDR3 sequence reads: CASSLDRRGNTEAFF. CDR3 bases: TGCGCCAGCAGCTTGGACCGACGTGGGAACACTGAAGCTTTCTTT.